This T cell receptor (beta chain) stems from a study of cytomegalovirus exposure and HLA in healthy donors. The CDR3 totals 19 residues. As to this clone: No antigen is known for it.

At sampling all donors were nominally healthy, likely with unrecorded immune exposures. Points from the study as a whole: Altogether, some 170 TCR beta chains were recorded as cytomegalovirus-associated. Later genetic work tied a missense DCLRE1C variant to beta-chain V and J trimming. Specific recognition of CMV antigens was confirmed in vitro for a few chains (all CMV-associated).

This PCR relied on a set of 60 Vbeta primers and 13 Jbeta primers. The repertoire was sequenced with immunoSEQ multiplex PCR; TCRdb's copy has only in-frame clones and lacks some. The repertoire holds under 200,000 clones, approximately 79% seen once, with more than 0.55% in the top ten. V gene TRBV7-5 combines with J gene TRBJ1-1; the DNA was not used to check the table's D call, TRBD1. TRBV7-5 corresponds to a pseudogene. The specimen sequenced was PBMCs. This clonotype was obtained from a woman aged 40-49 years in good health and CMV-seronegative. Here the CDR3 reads CARSNRDRETVRGNTEAFF. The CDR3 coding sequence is TGTGCCAGAAGCAACCGGGACAGGGAAACCGTACGGGGCAACACTGAAGCTTTCTTT.